The 26 T cell receptor beta chains presented below share a single source sample, sequenced in a study of STAT5B mutations in CD4+ large granular lymphocyte leukemia. Repertoires were generated with immunoSEQ multiplex PCR, while TCRdb's copy carries only in-frame clones and drops some. The table lists tens of thousands of clones, roughly 83% of them singletons. Sequencing input: CD4+ T cells from blood buffy coats. These receptors originate from a human donor in good health.

The CDR3 loop is CASSEDTPGNTIYF. The CDR3, as DNA: TGTGCCAGCAGTGAGGACACCCCAGGAAACACCATATATTTT. The chain links TRBV6-1 to TRBJ1-3; D is possibly TRBD1 (5 bases). V was clipped by 3 bases and J by 4 bases, with 10 bases between them. Germline lookup yields CDR1 MNHNS and CDR2 SASEGT. The CDR3 is made up of 14 amino acids.

V usage is TRBV10-1 and J usage is TRBJ2-7; D possibly corresponds to TRBD2 (6 bases). Trimming left V 0 bases short and J 7 bases short, with 16 bases between. This CDR3 has 15 amino acids. Germline CDR1 is WNHNN and CDR2 is SYGVQD (reference sequence). CDR3: CASSESRGPAGEQYF. The DNA of the CDR3 is TGCGCCAGCAGTGAGTCGAGGGGTCCCGCGGGGGAGCAGTACTTC.

The CDR3 protein is CASSASSHNEQFF. CDR3 coding DNA: TGTGCCAGCAGCGCTTCTTCCCACAATGAGCAGTTCTTC. The V gene is TRBV9, the J gene TRBJ2-1; D gene uncertain. Germline V gene sequence: CDR1 SGDLS, CDR2 YYNGEE. This CDR3 has 13 residues. V was clipped by 3 bases and J by 5 bases, with 9 bases between them.

V is TRBV5-4 and J is TRBJ2-1; TRBD2 matches at 11 bases. The germline V gene encodes CDR1 SGHNT and CDR2 YYREEE (reference sequence). After removal of 4 bases from V and 1 base from J, the junction contained 10 bases not matched to a gene. The CDR3 sequence is 18 residues long. The CDR3 nucleotides read TGTGCCAGCAGCCGTCAACTACTAGCGGGAGTATCCTACAATGAGCAGTTCTTC. This codes for CASSRQLLAGVSYNEQFF.

Details on this clone: This same CDR3 is encoded by further DNA sequences in the sample. CDR3 protein: CASSHGQWGTNEKLFF. The CDR3 DNA reads as TGTGCCAGCAGTCACGGCCAGTGGGGAACTAATGAAAAACTGTTTTTT. The chain has TRBV11-2 and TRBJ1-4; D unclear. V was shortened by 6 bases and J by 1 base, with 15 bases between the two germline ends. CDR1 and CDR2 from the germline V gene are SGHAT and FQNNGV. This CDR3 spans 16 amino acids.

The genes are TRBV11-2 and TRBJ2-4; D gene unclear. The germline CDR1 and CDR2 sequences are SGHAT and FQNNGV. The ends were cut back, 5 bases at V and 5 bases at J, with 7 bases in the middle. The length of the CDR3 is 12 residues. Here the CDR3 reads CASSLGENIQYF. CDR3 DNA: TGTGCCAGCAGCCTCGGTGAAAACATTCAGTACTTC. Filled out from reference TRBV11-2 and TRBJ2-4, the complete variable domain reads EAGVAQSPRYKIIEKRQSVAFWCNPISGHATLYWYQQILGQGPKLLIQFQNNGVVDDSQLPKDRFSAERLKGVDSTLKIQPAKLEDSAVYLCASSLGENIQYFGAGTRLSVL.

The chain employs TRBV19 and TRBJ2-3; 11 bases match TRBD2. Germline loops: CDR1 LNHDA, CDR2 SQIVND (reference sequence). CDR3 length equals 16 residues. J was trimmed by 5 bases and V by 6 bases; bases with no gene match: 10. CDR3 sequence: CASRQPGLAELDTQYF. The CDR3 nucleotides read TGTGCCAGTAGGCAACCGGGACTAGCGGAGCTAGATACGCAGTATTTT. The full variable domain, its missing parts supplied by reference TRBV19 and TRBJ2-3, is DGGITQSPKYLFRKEGQNVTLSCEQNLNHDAMYWYRQDPGQGLRLIYYSQIVNDFQKGDIAEGYSVSREKKESFPLTVTSAQKNPTAFYLCASRQPGLAELDTQYFGPGTRLTVL.

V and J are TRBV5-6 and TRBJ1-3; possibly TRBD1 for D (6 bases). The CDR3 runs 16 residues. Germline assignment: CDR1 SGHDT and CDR2 YYEEEE. V was pared by 4 bases and J by 0 bases, with 14 bases between. CDR3 coding DNA: TGTGCCAGCAGCCGAGGGGCAGGGGACTCTGGAAACACCATATATTTT. As protein: CASSRGAGDSGNTIYF.

This clone occurred once. V and J are TRBV13 and TRBJ1-1; tentatively, D is TRBD1 (5 bases). The length of the CDR3 is 14 residues. V lost 3 bases and J lost 0, with 8 bases in between. Germline V gene sequence: CDR1 PRHDT, CDR2 FYEKMQ (reference sequence). The DNA for the CDR3 is TGTGCCAGCAGCTTTAACAGGCTGAACACTGAAGCTTTCTTT. Its translation: CASSFNRLNTEAFF. Full variable domain (remainder filled in from reference TRBV13 and TRBJ1-1): AAGVIQSPRHLIKEKRETATLKCYPIPRHDTVYWYQQGPGQDPQFLISFYEKMQSDKGSIPDRFSAQQFSDYHSELNMSSLELGDSALYFCASSFNRLNTEAFFGQGTRLTVV.

The chain recombines TRBV7-9 with TRBJ2-1, with 12 bases matching TRBD2. This CDR3 region has 15 residues. The germline V gene has CDR1 SEHNR and CDR2 FQNEAQ (reference sequence). Trimming at V came to 5 bases and at J to 4 bases, leaving 3 bases not matched to a gene. The CDR3, as DNA: TGTGCCAGCAGCCCGACTAGCGGGAGTTACAATGAGCAGTTCTTC. The encoded protein is CASSPTSGSYNEQFF.

The chain has TRBV19 and TRBJ1-1, with 10 bases that match TRBD1. Losses at the gene ends were 6 bases for V and 3 bases for J; bases not matched to a gene: 4. CDR3 length: 14 residues. The germline CDR1 and CDR2 sequences are LNHDA and SQIVND (reference sequence). In DNA form, the CDR3 reads TGTGCCAGTAGCCTCGACAGGGGGCACACTGAAGCTTTCTTT. Protein product: CASSLDRGHTEAFF.

This rearrangement joins TRBV6-1 to TRBJ2-3, with no clear D. Between the trimmed V and J ends, which lost 11 bases and 4 bases, there was a span of 16 bases. The CDR3 covers 13 residues. CDR1 and CDR2 from the germline V gene are MNHNS and SASEGT. This CDR3 is CASTLGFPDTQYF. DNA for the CDR3: TGTGCCTCCACTTTAGGGTTCCCAGATACGCAGTATTTT.

There are a few counts of this clone. The chain employs TRBV5-6 and TRBJ2-7; 7 nucleotides line up with TRBD1. J gave up 2 bases and V 1 base, and 9 bases lay outside the gene matches. Germline loops: CDR1 SGHDT, CDR2 YYEEEE. The CDR3 spans 16 residues. The CDR3 DNA reads as TGTGCCAGCAGCTTGATGCTTGGGACAGACCCCTACGAGCAGTACTTC. Its translation: CASSLMLGTDPYEQYF.

This chain connects TRBV14 to TRBJ2-1, with 15 bases fitting TRBD2. The V segment lost 4 bases and the J segment 0 bases; nucleotides outside the gene matches: 10. CDR1 and CDR2 (germline): SGHDN, FVKESK. The CDR3 runs 20 residues. The CDR3, as DNA: TGTGCCAGCAGCCCATCCCGGACTAGCGGGAGGGGACCCTCCTACAATGAGCAGTTCTTC. Its translation: CASSPSRTSGRGPSYNEQFF.

Only one count was recorded for this clone. The chain combines TRBV6-5 with TRBJ2-4; TRBD2 matches at 11 bases. Per germline, CDR1 MNHEY and CDR2 SVGAGI. The CDR3 runs to 13 residues. V was clipped by 2 bases and J by 16 bases; unmatched bases: 7. CDR3 residues: CASSYGATSGTYF. Written as DNA, the CDR3 is TGTGCCAGCAGTTACGGGGCGACTAGCGGGACTTACTTC.

The chain recombines TRBV5-1 with TRBJ2-1, with a tentative D call TRBD1 (6 bases). The CDR3 loop spans 15 amino acids. Germline V gene data show CDR1 as SGHRS and CDR2 as YFSETQ. Trimming took off 4 bases at V and 9 bases at J, with 20 bases between the two ends. CDR3: CASSLGAGRVGEQFF. In nucleotides, the CDR3 is TGCGCCAGCAGCCTGGGGGCAGGGCGTGTGGGTGAGCAGTTCTTC.

Only one count was recorded for this clone. The chain joins TRBV2 to TRBJ2-5; D uncertain. Germline V gene lookup returns CDR1 SNHLY and CDR2 FYNNEI. The CDR3 spans 12 residues. V was trimmed by 5 bases and J by 5 bases, leaving 9 bases between them. DNA for the CDR3: TGTGCCAGCAGTTCGGAAGTCGAGACCCAGTACTTC. It encodes CASSSEVETQYF. The variable domain in full, with the rest retrieved from reference TRBV2 and TRBJ2-5, is EPEVTQTPSHQVTQMGQEVILRCVPISNHLYFYWYRQILGQKVEFLVSFYNNEISEKSEIFDDQFSVERPDGSNFTLKIRSTKLEDSAMYFCASSSEVETQYFGPGTRLLVL.

The chain is built from TRBV15 and TRBJ2-7; 16 nucleotides agree with TRBD2. This CDR3 is built from 17 residues. With 2 bases clipped from V and 3 bases from J, the junction kept 4 bases outside the gene matches. Germline V gene data show CDR1 as LNHNV and CDR2 as YYDKDF (reference sequence). The CDR3 reads CATSRRGLAGGGYEQYF. The CDR3, as DNA: TGTGCCACCAGCAGAAGGGGACTAGCGGGAGGGGGCTACGAGCAGTACTTC.

The chain combines TRBV5-4 with TRBJ1-4; 8 bases match TRBD1. The junction had 8 bases not matched to a gene; V was cut back by 0 bases and J by 10 bases. CDR3 length equals 15 residues. Germline V CDR1 and CDR2: SGHNT, YYREEE (reference sequence). CDR3 bases: TGTGCCAGCAGCTTGGAAAGGCAGGGGGCGGGAAAACTGTTTTTT. This codes for CASSLERQGAGKLFF.

In its sample, this clone was seen once. This chain joins TRBV5-1 and TRBJ2-5; 8 nucleotides match TRBD1. From germline, CDR1 is SGHRS and CDR2 YFSETQ. The CDR3 length is 14 residues. The V segment lost 4 bases and the J segment 10 bases; nucleotides outside the gene matches: 12. The CDR3 region is CASSHLDREENQYF. CDR3 DNA sequence: TGCGCCAGCAGCCACTTGGACAGGGAGGAAAACCAGTACTTC.

The chain couples TRBV11-3 to TRBJ2-1; TRBD2 matches at 12 bases. Trimming took 3 bases from V and 6 from J; bases not matched to a gene: 3. The CDR3 has 15 amino acids. CDR1 is SGHNT and CDR2 is YENEEA in the germline V gene. The CDR3 coding sequence is TGTGCCAGCAGCTTGGGACTAGCGGGTCCCAATGAGCAGTTCTTC. Protein sequence: CASSLGLAGPNEQFF.

The chain is built from TRBV10-3 and TRBJ2-5, with TRBD1 matching 11 bases. CDR1 is ENHRY, CDR2 SYGVKD, per germline. The CDR3 runs to 13 residues. J was trimmed by 5 bases and V by 4 bases; bases with no gene match: 0. The CDR3: CAISGDRGETQYF. The CDR3 DNA reads as TGTGCCATCAGTGGGGACAGGGGGGAGACCCAGTACTTC.

The chain links TRBV2 to TRBJ2-7; D remains unclear. Deletions cut 6 bases from V and 2 bases from J, with 8 bases between. Per germline, CDR1 SNHLY and CDR2 FYNNEI. The CDR3 totals 12 residues. CDR3 protein: CASSLDTYEQYF. The CDR3 coding sequence is TGTGCCAGCAGCCTCGACACCTACGAGCAGTACTTC.

The J gene is TRBJ2-2, the V gene TRBV7-2; 7 bases line up with TRBD2. The ends lost 2 bases at V and 4 bases at J; junction bases unmatched: 7. Germline V gene lookup returns CDR1 SGHTA and CDR2 FQGNSA. This CDR3 contains 16 residues. Written as DNA, the CDR3 is TGTGCCAGCAGCTTAATGGGCGGGAGAATCACCGGGGAGCTGTTTTTT. This gives the protein CASSLMGGRITGELFF. The whole variable domain, filled in from reference TRBV7-2 and TRBJ2-2, reads GAGVSQSPSNKVTEKGKDVELRCDPISGHTALYWYRQSLGQGLEFLIYFQGNSAPDKSGLPSDRFSAERTGGSVSTLTIQRTQQEDSAVYLCASSLMGGRITGELFFGEGSRLTVL.

The V call is TRBV5-1, the J call TRBJ2-1; TRBD2 matches 11 bases. The V gene end was trimmed by 4 bases and the J gene end by 0 bases; junction bases not matched to a gene: 3. The CDR3 has 16 amino acids. Germline lookup yields CDR1 SGHRS and CDR2 YFSETQ. The CDR3 sequence: CASSPTSGSSYNEQFF. Here the CDR3 DNA reads TGCGCCAGCAGCCCTACTAGCGGGAGCTCCTACAATGAGCAGTTCTTC.

The chain links TRBV29-1 to TRBJ1-2; TRBD1 agrees at 7 bases. V was pared by 6 bases and J by 3 bases, with 4 bases of the junction left unmatched. The germline V gene encodes CDR1 SQVTM and CDR2 ANQGSEA. CDR3 length: 12 residues. This chain's CDR3 is CSVRQGDYGYTF. The CDR3 nucleotides are TGCAGCGTGCGACAGGGTGACTATGGCTACACCTTC.